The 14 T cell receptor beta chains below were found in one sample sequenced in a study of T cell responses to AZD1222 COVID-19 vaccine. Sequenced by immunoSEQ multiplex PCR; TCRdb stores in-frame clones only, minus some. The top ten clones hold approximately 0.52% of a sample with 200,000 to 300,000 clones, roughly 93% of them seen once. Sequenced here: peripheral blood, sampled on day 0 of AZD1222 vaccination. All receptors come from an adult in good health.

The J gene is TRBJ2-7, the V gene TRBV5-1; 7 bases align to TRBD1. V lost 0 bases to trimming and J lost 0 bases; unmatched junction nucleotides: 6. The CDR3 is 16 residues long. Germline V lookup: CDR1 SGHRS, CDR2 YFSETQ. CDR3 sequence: CASSLVPTGSSYEQYF. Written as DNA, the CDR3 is TGCGCCAGCAGCTTGGTTCCGACAGGGAGCTCCTACGAGCAGTACTTC.

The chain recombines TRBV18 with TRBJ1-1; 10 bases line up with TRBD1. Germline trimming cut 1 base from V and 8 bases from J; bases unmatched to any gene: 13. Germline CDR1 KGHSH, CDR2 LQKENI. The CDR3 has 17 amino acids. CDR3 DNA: TGTGCCAGCTCACCACTGGGACAGGGGCCAAGGGGGCCCGAAGCTTTCTTT. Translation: CASSPLGQGPRGPEAFF.

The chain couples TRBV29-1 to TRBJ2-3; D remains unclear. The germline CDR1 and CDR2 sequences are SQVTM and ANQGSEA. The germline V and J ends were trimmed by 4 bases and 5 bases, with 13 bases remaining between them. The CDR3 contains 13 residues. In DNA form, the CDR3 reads TGCAGCGTTGTTAAGGGTCCGGGAGATACGCAGTATTTT. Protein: CSVVKGPGDTQYF.

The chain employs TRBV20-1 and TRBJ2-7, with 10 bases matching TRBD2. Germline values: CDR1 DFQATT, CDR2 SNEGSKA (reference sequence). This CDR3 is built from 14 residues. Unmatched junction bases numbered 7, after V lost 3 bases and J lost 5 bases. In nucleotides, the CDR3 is TGCAGTGCTAGTCAACTAGCGGGGTCCCACGAGCAGTACTTC. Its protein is CSASQLAGSHEQYF.

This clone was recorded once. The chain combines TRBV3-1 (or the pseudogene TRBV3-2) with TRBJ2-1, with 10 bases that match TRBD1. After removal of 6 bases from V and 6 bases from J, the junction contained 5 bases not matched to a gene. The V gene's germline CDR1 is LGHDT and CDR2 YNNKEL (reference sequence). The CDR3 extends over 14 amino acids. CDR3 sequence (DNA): TGTGCCAGCAGTCACGGGGACAGGGGCAATGAGCAGTTCTTC. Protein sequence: CASSHGDRGNEQFF.

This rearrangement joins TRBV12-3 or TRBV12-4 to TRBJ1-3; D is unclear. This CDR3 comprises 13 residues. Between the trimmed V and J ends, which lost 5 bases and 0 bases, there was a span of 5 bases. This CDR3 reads CASSPHSGNTIYF. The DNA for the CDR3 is TGTGCCAGCAGTCCCCACTCTGGAAACACCATATATTTT.

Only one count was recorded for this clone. The CDR3 DNA follows: TGTGCCAGCAGTCCCGAGACAGGGGGCATCTATGGCTACACCTTC. As protein: CASSPETGGIYGYTF. The V gene is TRBV7-2, the J gene TRBJ1-2, with TRBD1 matching 10 bases. CDR1 SGHTA and CDR2 FQGNSA come from the germline V gene. The CDR3 loop spans 15 amino acids. V lost 6 bases to trimming and J lost 4 bases; unmatched junction nucleotides: 8.

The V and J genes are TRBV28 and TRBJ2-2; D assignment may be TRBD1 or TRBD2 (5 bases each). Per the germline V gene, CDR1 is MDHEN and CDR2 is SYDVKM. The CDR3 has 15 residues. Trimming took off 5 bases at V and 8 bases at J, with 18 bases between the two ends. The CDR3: CASSPGTAGRGELFF. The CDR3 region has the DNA TGTGCCAGCAGTCCTGGGACGGCAGGCAGGGGGGAGCTGTTTTTT.

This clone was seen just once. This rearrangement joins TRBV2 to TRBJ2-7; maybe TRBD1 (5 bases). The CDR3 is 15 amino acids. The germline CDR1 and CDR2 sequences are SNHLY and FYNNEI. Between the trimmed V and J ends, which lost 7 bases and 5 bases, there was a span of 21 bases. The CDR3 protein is CASILMDIPGNEQYF. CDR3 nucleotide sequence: TGTGCCAGCATTCTTATGGACATCCCGGGCAACGAGCAGTACTTC.

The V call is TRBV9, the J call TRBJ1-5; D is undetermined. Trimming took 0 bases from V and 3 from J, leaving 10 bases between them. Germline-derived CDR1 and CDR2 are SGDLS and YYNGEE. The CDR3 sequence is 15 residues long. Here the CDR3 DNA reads TGTGCCAGCAGCGTAGTAAAGGAACCCAATCAGCCCCAGCATTTT. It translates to CASSVVKEPNQPQHF.

This chain's CDR3 is CASSVGQGSSPLHF. The DNA for the CDR3 is TGTGCCAGCAGCGTAGGACAGGGCTCTTCACCCCTCCACTTT. The chain carries TRBV9 and TRBJ1-6, with 7 positions matching TRBD1. V gave up 0 bases and J gave up 9 bases; unmatched junction bases: 3. This CDR3 has 14 residues. Germline V lookup: CDR1 SGDLS, CDR2 YYNGEE.

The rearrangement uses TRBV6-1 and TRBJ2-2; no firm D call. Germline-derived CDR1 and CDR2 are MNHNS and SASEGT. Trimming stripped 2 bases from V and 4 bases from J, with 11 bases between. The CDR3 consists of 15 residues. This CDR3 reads CASSELNPRTGELFF. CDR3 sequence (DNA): TGTGCCAGCAGTGAACTCAACCCCCGCACCGGGGAGCTGTTTTTT.

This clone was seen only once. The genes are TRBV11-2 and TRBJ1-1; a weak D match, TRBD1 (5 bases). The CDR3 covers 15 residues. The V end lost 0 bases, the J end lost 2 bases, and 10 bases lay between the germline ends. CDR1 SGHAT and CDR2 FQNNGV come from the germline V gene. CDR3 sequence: CASSLERGQNTEAFF. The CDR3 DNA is TGTGCCAGCAGCTTAGAAAGGGGCCAAAACACTGAAGCTTTCTTT.

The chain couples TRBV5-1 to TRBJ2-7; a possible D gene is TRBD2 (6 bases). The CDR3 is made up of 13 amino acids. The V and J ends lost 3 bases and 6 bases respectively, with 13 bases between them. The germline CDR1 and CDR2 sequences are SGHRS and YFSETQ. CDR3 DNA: TGCGCCAGCAGCTGGGACTGGGTGAGCGAGCAGTACTTC. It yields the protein CASSWDWVSEQYF.